This TCR beta chain was identified in a study of CXCR3-negative and CXCR3-positive naive CD8 T cells. Study-wide points: Similar TRBV-TRBJ usage characterized naive CXCR3-negative and CXCR3-positive cells; memory cells differed. Diversity was high in both naive subsets and much lower in memory cells. Both naive subsets carried similar amounts of surface CD5, so TCR strength was inferred from TRB CDR3 properties.

For this clonotype: Its matching antigen is unknown.

The method, 5' RACE with UMI labels, was used to prepare the TRB cDNA libraries. TCRdb derives one entry per CDR3 protein from the 5' RACE reads, leaving out DNA. Here the sample table reports about 43,000 distinct CDR3 sequences. The germline V gene has CDR1 LGHDT and CDR2 YNNKEL (reference sequence). This CDR3 comprises 12 residues. Using triplicate sorts, approximately 300,000 cells were collected each time from every CD8+ T cell subset. The source of this sequence is a human donor in good health. Some clones in this sample may be carry-over from other donors' samples. J is TRBJ2-5 and V is TRBV3-1. Material for sequencing was memory CD8+ T cells from blood. The CDR3 sequence is CASSQDRETQYF.